Below are 30 T cell receptor beta chains sequenced from a single sample in a study of cytomegalovirus exposure and HLA in healthy donors. The study ran its PCR with 60 Vbeta and 13 Jbeta primers. Method: immunoSEQ multiplex PCR; TCRdb's copy keeps in-frame clones and lacks some. The sample yields some 150,000 clones, roughly a tenth seen once. What was sequenced was PBMCs. The receptor set was obtained from a male donor in good health and CMV-seronegative.

The V gene is TRBV4-1, the J gene TRBJ2-7; 7 bases line up with TRBD1. The CDR3 has 15 residues. Germline CDR1 reads MGHRA; CDR2 reads YSYEKL. Trimming cost V 3 bases and J 3 bases; bases outside gene matches: 8. CDR3 loop: CASSQWDRNFYEQYF. CDR3 bases: TGCGCCAGCAGCCAGTGGGACAGAAATTTCTACGAGCAGTACTTC.

The chain combines TRBV11-2 with TRBJ2-7; 9 bases agree with TRBD2. The CDR3 length is 15 residues. Per germline, CDR1 SGHAT and CDR2 FQNNGV. V shed 1 base and J 2 bases; nucleotides not matched to a gene: 3. The CDR3 loop reads CASSLGREGPYEQYF. Written as DNA, the CDR3 is TGTGCCAGCAGCTTAGGGCGGGAGGGCCCCTACGAGCAGTACTTC.

This clone was seen only a few times. This chain connects TRBV12-5 to TRBJ1-5; 11 positions agree with TRBD1. This CDR3 spans 17 amino acids. The J segment lost 0 bases and the V segment lost 6 bases, leaving 7 bases of the junction unmatched. In germline, CDR1 is LGHNT, CDR2 FRNRAP. Here the CDR3 reads CASGTDRGQGSNQPQHF. The CDR3 coding sequence is TGTGCTAGTGGGACGGACAGGGGGCAAGGTAGCAATCAGCCCCAGCATTTT.

This clone was found a few times. The V call is TRBV11-2, the J call TRBJ2-7; 11 bases agree with TRBD1. This CDR3 has 16 amino acids. From germline, CDR1 is SGHAT and CDR2 FQNNGV. V dropped 5 bases and J dropped 2; count of bases not matched to a gene: 8. This CDR3 reads CASSDPDRGRPYEQYF. CDR3 DNA: TGTGCCAGCAGCGACCCGGACAGGGGGCGCCCCTACGAGCAGTACTTC. Using reference TRBV11-2 and TRBJ2-7 for the parts outside the CDR3, the full variable domain is EAGVAQSPRYKIIEKRQSVAFWCNPISGHATLYWYQQILGQGPKLLIQFQNNGVVDDSQLPKDRFSAERLKGVDSTLKIQPAKLEDSAVYLCASSDPDRGRPYEQYFGPGTRLTVT.

This clone was seen only a few times. V is TRBV30 and J is TRBJ1-5; D is perhaps TRBD1 (5 bases). CDR3 length: 18 residues. From germline, CDR1 is GTSNPN and CDR2 SVGIG (reference sequence). V was trimmed by 0 bases and J by 0 bases, leaving 18 bases between them. CDR3 loop: CAWSVQRQTAYSNQPQHF. The CDR3 DNA is TGTGCCTGGAGTGTACAGCGACAGACCGCTTATAGCAATCAGCCCCAGCATTTT.

This clone has more than one count but fewer than ten. The V call is TRBV19, the J call TRBJ2-2, with D maybe TRBD2 (6 bases). The V gene's germline CDR1 is LNHDA and CDR2 SQIVND (reference sequence). The CDR3 covers 16 residues. Deletions cut 8 bases from V and 3 bases from J, with 19 bases between. The CDR3 is CASVNRDFLDTGELFF. The CDR3 bases are TGTGCCAGTGTGAACCGGGACTTCTTAGACACCGGGGAGCTGTTTTTT.

The V and J genes are TRBV28 and TRBJ1-3, with 8 bases that match TRBD1. The CDR3 runs 16 residues. The V gene end was trimmed by 4 bases and the J gene end by 0 bases; junction bases not matched to a gene: 5. Germline CDR1 MDHEN, CDR2 SYDVKM. This CDR3 is CASSSYRGVSGNTIYF. CDR3 sequence (DNA): TGTGCCAGCAGTTCATACAGGGGGGTCTCTGGAAACACCATATATTTT.

This chain connects TRBV7-9 to TRBJ2-7, with D possibly being TRBD2 (5 bases). The CDR3 runs 14 residues. The V end was cut by 6 bases, the J end by 5 bases, with 17 bases between. CDR1 SEHNR and CDR2 FQNEAQ come from the germline V gene (reference sequence). The CDR3, as DNA: TGTGCCAGCAGTCTACATGGGCCCGGGGACGAGCAGTACTTC. The encoded protein is CASSLHGPGDEQYF. The whole variable domain, filled in from reference TRBV7-9 and TRBJ2-7, reads DTGVSQNPRHKITKRGQNVTFRCDPISEHNRLYWYRQTLGQGPEFLTYFQNEAQLEKSRLLSDRFSAERPKGSFSTLEIQRTEQGDSAMYLCASSLHGPGDEQYFGPGTRLTVT.

The gene calls are TRBV18 and TRBJ1-5, with D possibly matching TRBD1 (6 bases). The CDR3 loop spans 15 amino acids. The ends were cut back, 4 bases at V and 1 base at J, with 11 bases in the middle. Per germline, CDR1 KGHSH and CDR2 LQKENI. The CDR3 DNA reads as TGTGCCAGCTCACGTACAGGGTCAAGCAATCAGCCCCAGCATTTT. Its protein is CASSRTGSSNQPQHF.

This clone came up a few times. Germline is not matched at one junction end, which may reflect a read error. The genes are TRBV4-1 and TRBJ2-5, with 11 bases matching TRBD2. The CDR3 length is 17 residues. Germline V lookup: CDR1 MGHRA, CDR2 YSYEKL. This CDR3 reads CASSQLLAGGSQETQHF. The CDR3 region has the DNA TGCGCCAGCAGCCAGTTGCTAGCGGGAGGTTCCCAAGAGACCCAGCACTTC.

This chain links TRBV4-2 with TRBJ2-5; D is possibly TRBD1 (6 bases). CDR3 size: 13 residues. V was cut by 4 bases and J by 2 bases, with 8 bases left in between. Germline V gene sequence: CDR1 LGHNA, CDR2 YNFKEQ. The CDR3 DNA follows: TGTGCCAGCAGCCGAGGACAGCAAGAGACCCAGTACTTC. The encoded protein is CASSRGQQETQYF.

V is TRBV18 and J is TRBJ2-7, with 8 bases identical to TRBD2. This CDR3 spans 13 amino acids. Unmatched junction bases numbered 4, after V lost 2 bases and J lost 7 bases. The germline V gene has CDR1 KGHSH and CDR2 LQKENI. The CDR3 region is CASSPTERGEQYF. The CDR3 region has the DNA TGTGCCAGCTCACCAACGGAGCGGGGGGAGCAGTACTTC.

This clone turned up a few times. The chain employs TRBV5-1 and TRBJ2-6; TRBD1 matches 8 bases. The CDR3 is made up of 17 amino acids. V was clipped by 0 bases and J by 2 bases; unmatched bases: 4. Germline values: CDR1 SGHRS, CDR2 YFSETQ. CDR3: CASSLGAGGPGANVLTF. CDR3 bases: TGCGCCAGCAGCTTGGGGGCAGGGGGCCCTGGGGCCAACGTCCTGACTTTC.

This chain uses TRBV4-1 with TRBJ2-7, with a tentative D call TRBD1 (5 bases). The CDR3 runs to 12 residues. V gave up 6 bases and J gave up 4 bases, with 10 bases separating them. Looked up from germline, CDR1 is MGHRA and CDR2 is YSYEKL. DNA for the CDR3: TGCGCCAGCAGAGAGAAGGGGTACGAGCAGTACTTC. This sequence encodes CASREKGYEQYF.

CDR3 DNA sequence: TGTGCCAGTAGTGTCTTAAGGACTAGCGCCACAGATACGCAGTATTTT. This sequence encodes CASSVLRTSATDTQYF. V and J are TRBV19 and TRBJ2-3; TRBD2 agrees at 9 bases. Germline lookup yields CDR1 LNHDA and CDR2 SQIVND (reference sequence). The CDR3 loop spans 16 amino acids. V gave up 5 bases and J gave up 2 bases; unmatched junction bases: 8.

The sample holds a few counts of this clone. V usage is TRBV11-2 and J usage is TRBJ2-3; TRBD1 matches 9 bases. Trimming took 1 base from V and 4 from J; bases not matched to a gene: 12. Germline-derived CDR1 and CDR2 are SGHAT and FQNNGV. The CDR3 extends over 18 amino acids. The CDR3, as DNA: TGTGCCAGCAGCTTAGGAAGGGCGGACAGGGGTAGCGCAGATACGCAGTATTTT. Amino acid sequence: CASSLGRADRGSADTQYF.

The chain combines TRBV28 with TRBJ2-5; possible D gene TRBD2, 6 bases. The length of the CDR3 is 13 residues. The germline V gene encodes CDR1 MDHEN and CDR2 SYDVKM. V was shortened by 2 bases and J by 5 bases, with 9 bases between the two germline ends. The CDR3 sequence: CASSLGGMETQYF. CDR3 in DNA: TGTGCCAGCAGTTTAGGGGGGATGGAGACCCAGTACTTC.

This clone was detected a few times. J is TRBJ2-5 and V is TRBV5-6; 8 bases are a match to TRBD2. Germline V gene data show CDR1 as SGHDT and CDR2 as YYEEEE. The CDR3 is made up of 15 amino acids. V trimming: 3 bases; J trimming: 5 bases; junction bases outside the gene matches: 9. In DNA, the CDR3 is TGTGCCAGCAGCTCTAGGACTAGCTGGGGTGAGACCCAGTACTTC. Protein sequence: CASSSRTSWGETQYF. Full variable domain (outside the CDR3, taken from reference TRBV5-6 and TRBJ2-5): DAGVTQSPTHLIKTRGQQVTLRCSPKSGHDTVSWYQQALGQGPQFIFQYYEEEERQRGNFPDRFSGHQFPNYSSELNVNALLLGDSALYLCASSSRTSWGETQYFGPGTRLLVL.

This clone was observed a few times. The rearrangement joins TRBV7-9 to TRBJ1-1; unclear D gene. This CDR3 has 12 residues. Germline CDR1 and CDR2: SEHNR and FQNEAQ (reference sequence). V gave up 1 base and J gave up 10 bases, with 10 bases separating them. CDR3 sequence reads: CASSLELGRAFF. The CDR3 nucleotides are TGTGCCAGCAGCTTAGAATTGGGGAGAGCTTTCTTT.

This clone was picked up a small number of times. V is TRBV28 and J is TRBJ1-5, with a weak D call TRBD1 (5 bases). Trimming took 5 bases from V and 5 from J, leaving 7 bases between them. The CDR3 is made up of 12 amino acids. The germline CDR1 and CDR2 sequences are MDHEN and SYDVKM. This chain's CDR3 is CASSIQDQPQHF. The CDR3 DNA reads TGTGCCAGCAGTATACAGGATCAGCCCCAGCATTTT.

This clone has more than one count but fewer than ten. V is TRBV10-1 and J is TRBJ1-6; 7 bases are a match to TRBD1. Per germline, CDR1 WNHNN and CDR2 SYGVQD (reference sequence). V lost 3 bases and J lost 0; bases outside the gene matches: 14. The length of the CDR3 is 20 residues. In DNA, the CDR3 is TGCGCCAGCAGTGATTTCGCGTTCCACAGGGGTAGCTCCTATAATTCACCCCTCCACTTT. This gives the protein CASSDFAFHRGSSYNSPLHF.

The chain joins TRBV5-4 to TRBJ2-7, with 7 positions matching TRBD1. This CDR3 comprises 14 residues. CDR1 and CDR2 (germline): SGHNT, YYREEE (reference sequence). With V trimmed by 5 bases and J by 2 bases, 7 bases remained unmatched. CDR3 nucleotides: TGTGCCAGCAGGGCGACAGGGCGTCCCTACGAGCAGTACTTC. This encodes CASRATGRPYEQYF.

This clone was counted only a few times. This chain connects TRBV7-2 to TRBJ1-5, with unresolved D. The CDR3 is 13 residues long. Germline CDR1 and CDR2: SGHTA and FQGNSA. Trimming removed 1 base at V and 4 bases at J, with 5 bases between. DNA for the CDR3: TGTGCCAGCAGCTTAGACGGTAATCAGCCCCAGCATTTT. This gives the protein CASSLDGNQPQHF.

The genes are TRBV9 and TRBJ2-6; 7 nucleotides align to TRBD1. This CDR3 contains 18 residues. The V gene end was trimmed by 2 bases and the J gene end by 0 bases; junction bases not matched to a gene: 8. Per germline, CDR1 SGDLS and CDR2 YYNGEE. CDR3 coding DNA: TGTGCCAGCAGCGTCGGGACAGCACAGAACTCTGGGGCCAACGTCCTGACTTTC. Amino acids: CASSVGTAQNSGANVLTF. Drawing the rest from reference TRBV9 and TRBJ2-6, the complete variable domain is DSGVTQTPKHLITATGQRVTLRCSPRSGDLSVYWYQQSLDQGLQFLIQYYNGEERAKGNILERFSAQQFPDLHSELNLSSLELGDSALYFCASSVGTAQNSGANVLTFGAGSRLTVL.

In its sample, this clone was seen a few times. The gene calls are TRBV5-6 and TRBJ2-7; D perhaps matches TRBD2 (5 bases). The V end was cut by 0 bases, the J end by 5 bases, with 9 bases between. Germline loops: CDR1 SGHDT, CDR2 YYEEEE. The length of the CDR3 is 13 residues. This CDR3 reads CASSLVRGHEQYF. DNA for the CDR3: TGTGCCAGCAGCTTGGTACGAGGGCACGAGCAGTACTTC.

This clone was counted between two and nine times. The rearrangement links TRBV7-8 to TRBJ2-7; tentatively, D is TRBD1 (6 bases). The CDR3 runs to 14 residues. Per germline, CDR1 SGHVS and CDR2 FQNEAQ. V was clipped by 2 bases and J by 2 bases, with 10 bases between them. CDR3 residues: CASSLQGRTYEQYF. The CDR3 coding sequence is TGTGCCAGCAGCTTACAGGGGCGAACCTACGAGCAGTACTTC.

This clone was counted a few times. The CDR3 sequence is CASSPTGGITEAFF. The DNA for the CDR3 is TGTGCCAGCAGCCCAACCGGGGGAATCACTGAAGCTTTCTTT. J is TRBJ1-1 and V is TRBV7-3; possibly TRBD1 for D (5 bases). Germline CDR1 is SGHTA and CDR2 is FQGTGA. Between the trimmed V and J ends, which lost 5 bases and 4 bases, there was a span of 14 bases. The CDR3 is made up of 14 amino acids.

This rearrangement joins TRBV7-9 to TRBJ1-4; the D gene is possibly TRBD1 (6 bases). The CDR3 is 14 residues long. Germline values: CDR1 SEHNR, CDR2 FQNEAQ (reference sequence). Trimming shortened V by 3 bases and J by 7 bases, and 12 bases separated the two germline ends. CDR3 sequence (DNA): TGTGCCAGCAGCTTTTACAGGGCGGGTGAAAAACTGTTTTTT. Translated, it gives CASSFYRAGEKLFF.

The chain recombines TRBV5-4 with TRBJ2-5; D perhaps matches TRBD1 (6 bases). The tail of the sequence fits TRBJ2-7 better, so the J call may be wrong. Germline V gene sequence: CDR1 SGHNT, CDR2 YYREEE (reference sequence). The CDR3 sequence is 15 residues long. The CDR3 protein is CASSSPGHATYEQYF. The CDR3 region has the DNA TGTGCCAGCAGCTCACCGGGACATGCGACCTACGAGCAGTACTTC.

This clone occurred a few times. At one end the junction does not follow the germline gene, possibly because of a read error. CDR3: CASSFQGVSNRPQHF. CDR3 coding DNA: TGTGCCAGCAGTTTTCAGGGGGTTAGCAATCGGCCCCAGCATTTT. The V call is TRBV28, the J call TRBJ1-5, with TRBD1 matching over 7 bases. CDR3 length: 15 amino acids. From germline, CDR1 is MDHEN and CDR2 SYDVKM.